Following are 14 T cell receptor beta chains from one sample sequenced in a study of response to subunit inactivated influenza vaccine. TCRdb independently ran MiXCR on the RT-PCR reads; one entry per CDR3 protein. Altogether hundreds of thousands of distinct CDR3 sequences are present, about 14% being singletons, with the ten largest covering around 7%. Sequencing was performed on PBMCs from blood, taken less than 15 days before vaccination. The receptors derive from a man aged 50-59 years who received an inactivated influenza vaccine.

This clonotype appeared a few times. The chain uses TRBV20-1 and TRBJ1-6; D not certain. The CDR3 has 15 amino acids. The V gene lost 4 bases and the J gene lost 7 bases, with 17 bases spanning the gap. Germline V gives CDR1 DFQATT, CDR2 SNEGSKA (reference sequence). CDR3 region: CSAMSGRSWNSPLHF. As DNA, the CDR3 is TGCAGTGCTATGTCCGGGCGTTCGTGGAATTCACCCCTCCACTTT.

This clonotype has only a few counts. The chain is built from TRBV3-1 and TRBJ2-7; tentatively, D is TRBD2 (5 bases). V lost 6 bases and J 4 bases, leaving 16 bases between the germline ends. Germline CDR1 reads LGHDT; CDR2 reads YNNKEL (reference sequence). The CDR3 loop spans 14 amino acids. CDR3 sequence: CASSNFGGPYEQYF. Written as DNA, the CDR3 is TGTGCCAGCAGTAATTTTGGAGGCCCATACGAGCAGTACTTC.

In this sample, this clonotype turned up a few times. The chain joins TRBV29-1 to TRBJ2-7; a possible D gene is TRBD1 (5 bases). The V end lost 4 bases, the J end lost 0 bases, and 16 bases lay between the germline ends. CDR1 is SQVTM and CDR2 is ANQGSEA in the germline V gene. This CDR3 spans 15 amino acids. The CDR3 reads CSVAKGVANSYEQYF. The CDR3 DNA follows: TGCAGCGTTGCGAAAGGGGTGGCCAACTCCTACGAGCAGTACTTC.

The chain joins TRBV19 to TRBJ1-5, with TRBD1 as a possible D gene (6 bases). This CDR3 spans 14 amino acids. The V gene lost 7 bases and the J gene lost 1 base, with 11 bases spanning the gap. Germline V gives CDR1 LNHDA, CDR2 SQIVND (reference sequence). In nucleotides, the CDR3 is TGTGCCAGTACGGGACAAAACAGCAATCAGCCCCAGCATTTT. Translated, it gives CASTGQNSNQPQHF.

This CDR3 is CSATRDSGMWGYF. Written as DNA, the CDR3 is TGCAGTGCCACCCGGGACAGCGGGATGTGGGGGTACTTC. The gene calls are TRBV20-1 and TRBJ2-7; perhaps D is TRBD1 or TRBD2 (7 bases each). The CDR3 contains 13 residues. The germline V and J ends were trimmed by 6 bases and 12 bases, with 24 bases remaining between them. Germline V gene lookup returns CDR1 DFQATT and CDR2 SNEGSKA (reference sequence).

CDR3 coding DNA: TGTGCCAGCAGCGTGTTCGGGCCTGGGGCCAACGTCCTGACTTTC. Protein sequence: CASSVFGPGANVLTF. V and J are TRBV7-9 and TRBJ2-6; D is ambiguous. V dropped 5 bases and J dropped 2 bases, with 10 bases sitting between them. The CDR3 extends over 15 amino acids. The germline V gene encodes CDR1 SEHNR and CDR2 FQNEAQ (reference sequence).

This clonotype occurred a few times. The V call is TRBV15, the J call TRBJ2-1; the match to TRBD2 covers 8 bases. Germline CDR1 and CDR2: LNHNV and YYDKDF (reference sequence). V shed 0 bases, J shed 3 bases, and the junction held 4 bases outside the gene matches. The CDR3 is 16 amino acids. The CDR3 nucleotides are TGTGCCACCAGCAGAGATTGGCTAGCGGGCTACAATGAGCAGTTCTTC. Protein: CATSRDWLAGYNEQFF.

This clonotype showed up just a few times. The chain links TRBV2 to TRBJ1-2; D is unclear. V lost 0 bases to trimming and J lost 4 bases, with 6 bases between them. Germline CDR1 is SNHLY and CDR2 is FYNNEI. The CDR3 extends over 13 amino acids. The CDR3, as DNA: TGTGCCAGCAGTGAAGCGCGTTCCTATGGCTACACCTTC. This gives the protein CASSEARSYGYTF.

This clonotype occurred many times. The chain joins TRBV5-1 to TRBJ1-1, with 7 bases fitting TRBD1. Germline CDR1 reads SGHRS; CDR2 reads YFSETQ. This CDR3 has 13 amino acids. Germline trimming cut 3 bases from V and 7 bases from J; bases unmatched to any gene: 6. The CDR3 loop reads CASSWDSRGEAFF. In DNA, the CDR3 is TGCGCCAGCAGCTGGGACAGTAGGGGTGAAGCTTTCTTT.

This clonotype was picked up a small number of times. The chain employs TRBV6-1 and TRBJ1-2; unclear D gene. V lost 7 bases and J lost 7, with 25 bases in between. CDR1 is MNHNS and CDR2 is SASEGT in the germline V gene. This CDR3 region has 16 residues. CDR3 nucleotide sequence: TGTGCCAGCAATGACGGGTCCTACGGAGCTCCTGGTGGCTACACCTTC. Translation: CASNDGSYGAPGGYTF.

The genes are TRBV7-2 and TRBJ2-3, with 9 nucleotides matching TRBD2. The CDR3 has 15 amino acids. The V gene end was trimmed by 5 bases and the J gene end by 5 bases; junction bases not matched to a gene: 8. Per germline, CDR1 SGHTA and CDR2 FQGNSA. CDR3 DNA sequence: TGTGCCAGCAGCGGAGGTAGCGGGAGAATAGATACGCAGTATTTT. Translation: CASSGGSGRIDTQYF.

This clonotype was counted between two and nine times. The rearrangement links TRBV7-2 to TRBJ2-7, with a possible D match to TRBD1 (5 bases). Trimming pared 4 bases from V and 2 bases from J, leaving 9 bases between. The length of the CDR3 is 13 residues. Germline V CDR1 and CDR2: SGHTA, FQGNSA. This CDR3 reads CASSYRQPYEQYF. In DNA form, the CDR3 reads TGTGCCAGCAGCTACCGACAGCCCTACGAGCAGTACTTC.

The J gene is TRBJ2-7, the V gene TRBV10-3; 10 bases are shared with TRBD1. CDR1 and CDR2 (germline): ENHRY, SYGVKD. Losses at the gene ends were 6 bases for V and 7 bases for J; bases not matched to a gene: 12. The CDR3 consists of 15 residues. CDR3 in amino acids: CAISPTGTGEFEQYF. The CDR3 DNA reads as TGTGCCATCAGCCCTACCGGGACAGGGGAATTTGAGCAGTACTTC.

This clonotype came up a few times. This chain connects TRBV4-1 to TRBJ2-7; possible D gene TRBD1, 6 bases. The CDR3 covers 15 residues. V was shortened by 5 bases and J by 5 bases, with 19 bases between the two germline ends. Germline loops: CDR1 MGHRA, CDR2 YSYEKL. This CDR3 is CASSMGHVDSDEQYF. CDR3 sequence (DNA): TGCGCCAGCAGCATGGGACATGTCGATTCGGACGAGCAGTACTTC.